This T cell receptor (beta chain) was identified in a study of blood T cell repertoires in COVID-19. This table comes from immunoSEQ multiplex PCR, and its TCRdb copy is limited to in-frame clones, with some not included. The sample has 200,000 to 300,000 clones, about 91% seen once. Participants had their cohort set by participant-reported clinical history. The length of the CDR3 is 14 residues. Trimming removed 2 bases from V and 2 bases from J, with 10 bases in between. Per germline, CDR1 MNHNS and CDR2 SASEGT. The origin of this receptor is a woman aged 40 to 49 with acute COVID-19. The sequenced material came from PBMCs or T cells enriched from blood (not recorded which). This rearrangement joins TRBV6-1 to TRBJ2-7; TRBD1 is a possible D gene (5 bases). The CDR3 nucleotides read TGTGCCAGCAGTGAACAGGGCAGCACCTACGAGCAGTACTTC. Amino acid sequence: CASSEQGSTYEQYF.